This T cell receptor (beta chain) was identified in a study of T cell changes during pregnancy in multiple sclerosis. Germline CDR1 is MNHNS and CDR2 is SASEGT. The CDR3 runs to 15 residues. V was cut by 8 bases and J by 10 bases, with 26 bases left in between. The method was immunoSEQ multiplex PCR; TCRdb's version includes in-frame clones alone and lacks a portion of them. The sample has over 80,000 clones, roughly 95% seen once. The V call is TRBV6-1, the J call TRBJ1-1; D gene uncertain. The specimen comprised peripheral blood, sampled in the third trimester of pregnancy. This receptor was identified in a female donor in good health, enrolled as a control in a pregnancy study. CDR3 bases: TGTGCCAGCGAGGCGGGCAGGTCAACTTACTATGTAGCTTTCTTT. It translates to CASEAGRSTYYVAFF.